The TCR beta chain under discussion was sequenced for a study of shared clonotypes between healthy human individuals. Findings and limits, study-wide: Genetic and exposure-history diversity was limited by the small donor number.

Deep-level running was used for the assay. Each subset's genomic DNA was split evenly across several immunoSEQ plates. Measured with immunoSEQ multiplex PCR; TCRdb has only the in-frame clones, and not every one. This table holds some 2.3 million clones, about 92% found once. Only Caucasian adults living in Nashville, Tennessee made up the donor group. Per the germline V gene, CDR1 is SGHRS and CDR2 is YFSETQ. V trimming: 3 bases; J trimming: 6 bases; junction bases outside the gene matches: 12. CDR3 length equals 16 residues. As regards this clone: The antigen is undetermined.

The sequencing input was naive CD4+ T cells from PBMCs. The subset was: CD45RA+ positively selected. This clonotype was obtained from a man between 18 and 29 years old in good health. Some clones in this sample may be carry-over from other donors' samples. The chain uses TRBV5-1 and TRBJ2-4; 7 bases agree with TRBD2. The CDR3 DNA is TGCGCCAGCAGCTCGGGCACGTCAGTAGCGGGAAACATTCAGTACTTC. This sequence encodes CASSSGTSVAGNIQYF. The variable domain in full, with the rest retrieved from reference TRBV5-1 and TRBJ2-4, is KAGVTQTPRYLIKTRGQQVTLSCSPISGHRSVSWYQQTPGQGLQFLFEYFSETQRNKGNFPGRFSGRQFSNSRSEMNVSTLELGDSALYLCASSSGTSVAGNIQYFGAGTRLSVL.